The present T cell receptor beta chain was sequenced within a study of T-cell reconstitution after alpha-beta-depleted transplantation in children. Unique molecular identifiers were incorporated when the TCRbeta library was constructed. TCRdb independently ran MiXCR on the PCR reads; one entry per CDR3 protein. The sample carries under 450,000 distinct CDR3 sequences, about 16% recorded once. This CDR3 has 13 residues. Trimming removed 1 base from V and 1 base from J, with 8 bases in between. Germline V gives CDR1 DFQATT, CDR2 SNEGSKA (reference sequence). Whole-study findings and limits: Some patients showed high day-60 TCRbeta diversity, which derived from surviving recipient T cells and thymic progenitors. It was newly produced T cells that mostly accounted for T-cell counts and diversity one year after transplant.

This clonotype was found a few times. As yet, its antigen is unknown. The sequence derives from a boy less than two years old who had a stem cell transplant for Wiskott-Aldrich syndrome, so the T cells may come from the graft donor. The chain combines TRBV20-1 with TRBJ2-7; no reliable D call. The sequences come from PBMCs, mostly from graft donor cells, collected 360 days after TCRalphabeta/CD19-depleted stem cell transplant. The chain's CDR3 is CSARVPLSYEQYF. The CDR3 DNA sequence: TGCAGTGCTAGAGTACCCCTTTCCTACGAGCAGTACTTC.